Below, 2 T cell receptor beta chains from the same sample are listed, as sequenced in a study of blood T cell repertoires in COVID-19. Using immunoSEQ multiplex PCR, the repertoire was profiled, and TCRdb retains in-frame clones only, with some absent. The sample carries 150,000 to 200,000 clones, around 86% recorded once. Sequences were obtained from peripheral blood. These TCRs come from a man in his 60s with acute or convalescent COVID-19.

This clone was counted a few times. The rearrangement links TRBV11-1 to TRBJ1-1; a weak D match, TRBD1 (5 bases). Germline V gene sequence: CDR1 SGHAT, CDR2 FQDESV (reference sequence). This CDR3 has 14 residues. Trimming took 6 bases from V and 0 from J, leaving 11 bases between them. CDR3 nucleotide sequence: TGTGCCAGCAGTCCCTCCAGGGTGAACACTGAAGCTTTCTTT. This encodes CASSPSRVNTEAFF.

The chain employs TRBV18 and TRBJ2-5; possible D gene TRBD2, 6 bases. The CDR3 is 14 residues long. V was shortened by 0 bases and J by 3 bases, with 8 bases between the two germline ends. The germline V gene has CDR1 KGHSH and CDR2 LQKENI. CDR3 loop: CASSPPGTEETQYF. DNA of the CDR3: TGTGCCAGCTCACCACCCGGGACTGAAGAGACCCAGTACTTC. Using reference TRBV18 and TRBJ2-5 for the parts outside the CDR3, the full variable domain is NAGVMQNPRHLVRRRGQEARLRCSPMKGHSHVYWYRQLPEEGLKFMVYLQKENIIDESGMPKERFSAEFPKEGPSILRIQQVVRGDSAAYFCASSPPGTEETQYFGPGTRLLVL.